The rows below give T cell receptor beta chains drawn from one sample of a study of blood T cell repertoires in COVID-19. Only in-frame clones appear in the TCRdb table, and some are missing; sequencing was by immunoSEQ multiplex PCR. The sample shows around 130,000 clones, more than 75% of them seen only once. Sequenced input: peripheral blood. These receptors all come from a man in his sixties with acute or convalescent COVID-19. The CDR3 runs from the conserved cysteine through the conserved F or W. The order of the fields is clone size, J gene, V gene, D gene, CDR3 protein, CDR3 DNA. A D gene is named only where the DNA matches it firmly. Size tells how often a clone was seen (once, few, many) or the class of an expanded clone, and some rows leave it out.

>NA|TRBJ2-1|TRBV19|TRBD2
CASVRSAGPYNEQFF
TGTGCCAGCGTTAGGTCAGCGGGGCCATACAATGAGCAGTTCTTC
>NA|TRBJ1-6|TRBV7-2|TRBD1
CASSSAAGQGWPLHF
TGTGCCAGCAGCTCCGCGGCCGGACAGGGGTGGCCCCTCCACTTT
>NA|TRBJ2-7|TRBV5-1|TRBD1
CASSGTEPYEQYF
TGCGCCAGCAGCGGGACAGAACCCTACGAGCAGTACTTC
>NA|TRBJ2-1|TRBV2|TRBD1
CASSPDRVYNEQFF
TGTGCCAGCAGTCCGGACAGGGTCTACAATGAGCAGTTCTTC
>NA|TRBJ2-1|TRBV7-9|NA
CASSFGEVEQFF
TGTGCCAGCAGCTTCGGAGAGGTTGAGCAGTTCTTC
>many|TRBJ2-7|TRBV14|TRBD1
CASSQDRKQGDEQYF
TGTGCCAGCAGCCAAGATCGCAAACAGGGGGACGAGCAGTACTTC
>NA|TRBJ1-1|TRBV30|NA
CAWVPGQGTEAFF
TGTGCCTGGGTCCCGGGTCAGGGCACTGAAGCTTTCTTT
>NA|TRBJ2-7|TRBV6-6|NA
CASSYFGDSGEQYF
TGTGCCAGCAGTTATTTCGGGGATTCGGGGGAGCAGTACTTC
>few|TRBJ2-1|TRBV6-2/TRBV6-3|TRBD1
CASSYSSRDRTANEQFF
TGTGCCAGCAGTTACTCTTCCCGGGACAGGACCGCCAATGAGCAGTTCTTC
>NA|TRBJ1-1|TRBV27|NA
CASSLIQNTEAFF
TGTGCCAGCAGTTTAATACAGAACACTGAAGCTTTCTTT
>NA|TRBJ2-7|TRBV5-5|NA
CASSFELWANEQYF
TGTGCCAGCAGCTTTGAATTGTGGGCGAACGAGCAGTACTTC
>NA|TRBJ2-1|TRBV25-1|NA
CASSEGSGDEQFF
TGTGCCAGCAGTGAAGGGAGTGGAGATGAGCAGTTCTTC
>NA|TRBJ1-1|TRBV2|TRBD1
CASSESDRGNTEAFF
TGTGCCAGCAGTGAATCTGACAGGGGAAACACTGAAGCTTTCTTT
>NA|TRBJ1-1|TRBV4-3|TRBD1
CASSQADRENEAFF
TGCGCCAGCAGCCAAGCGGACAGGGAAAATGAAGCTTTCTTT
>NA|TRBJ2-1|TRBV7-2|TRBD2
CASSFIVAGGNEQFF
TGTGCCAGCAGCTTTATAGTAGCGGGAGGCAATGAGCAGTTCTTC
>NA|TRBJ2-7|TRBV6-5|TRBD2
CASRPSGGFYEQYF
TGTGCCAGCAGACCTAGCGGGGGTTTCTACGAGCAGTACTTC
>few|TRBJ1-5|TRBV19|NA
CASKRGRAQPQHF
TGTGCCAGTAAAAGGGGGAGGGCTCAGCCCCAGCATTTT
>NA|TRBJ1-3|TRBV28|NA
CASSSQTGSGNTIYF
TGTGCCAGCAGTTCGCAGACGGGATCTGGAAACACCATATATTTT
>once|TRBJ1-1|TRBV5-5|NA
CASSSNTNTEAFF
TGTGCCAGCAGCTCCAACACGAACACTGAAGCTTTCTTT
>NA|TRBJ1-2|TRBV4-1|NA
CASSPTQSPSGYTF
TGCGCCAGCAGCCCCACACAGTCACCTAGCGGCTACACCTTC
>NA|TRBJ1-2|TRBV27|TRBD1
CASSSRDRPQHAYGYTF
TGTGCCAGCAGCTCCCGGGACAGACCCCAGCACGCCTATGGCTACACCTTC
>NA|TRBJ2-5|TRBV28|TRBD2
CASSTPGSGHGRTQYF
TGTGCCAGCAGCACCCCGGGTAGCGGGCACGGGCGGACCCAGTACTTC
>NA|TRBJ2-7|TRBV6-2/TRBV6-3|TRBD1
CASSLGQGHYEQYF
TGTGCCAGCAGCTTGGGACAGGGACACTACGAGCAGTACTTC
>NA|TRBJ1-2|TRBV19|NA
CASSVVGLTNYGYTF
TGTGCCAGTAGTGTGGTGGGGCTGACTAACTATGGCTACACCTTC
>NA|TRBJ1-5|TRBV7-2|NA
CASSLKGVQDHQPQHF
TGTGCCAGCAGCTTAAAAGGGGTACAAGACCATCAGCCCCAGCATTTT
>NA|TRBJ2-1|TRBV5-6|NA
CASSGGLNPYNEQFF
TGTGCCAGCAGCGGCGGTCTAAATCCCTACAATGAGCAGTTCTTC
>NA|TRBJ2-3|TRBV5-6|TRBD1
CASSPGTVDTQYF
TGTGCCAGCAGCCCGGGGACAGTTGATACGCAGTATTTT
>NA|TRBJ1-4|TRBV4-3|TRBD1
CASSQGQGSEKLFF
TGCGCCAGCAGCCAAGGACAGGGCAGCGAAAAACTGTTTTTT
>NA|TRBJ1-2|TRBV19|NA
CASSNRGGSEGYTF
TGTGCCAGTAGTAACCGCGGGGGGTCGGAAGGCTACACCTTC
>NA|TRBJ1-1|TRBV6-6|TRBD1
CASSASRDRYEAFF
TGTGCCAGCAGTGCCAGCCGGGACAGGTACGAAGCTTTCTTT